Listed here is a single T cell receptor (beta chain). This receptor's antigen is unknown. Base qualities are not recorded, but no much larger clone differs from it by a single base. This sample was included in a study of blood T cells in healthy people across ages (dated by TCRdb to 2015 to 2017). Study-level background: Template switching captured roughly one uniquely barcoded TCR beta cDNA molecule per two T cells in model experiments. Using the same blood draw, the study looked at two additional independent replicas of 1 million unique cDNA reads for two donors, one aged 18 to 30 and the other aged 80 or older. Using deep sequencing normalized with unique cDNA molecular identifiers, the study measured how TCR beta repertoire diversity changes with age. The donors were divided into four age groups: young (average approximately 16 years), middle-aged (approximately 39), aged (roughly 60) and long-lived (more than 75). The full study reports these points: The CMV infection status of donors was not known, potentially confounding age-related changes in expanded clonotypes. The long-lived group showed more naive CD4+ T cells, fewer expanded clones and increased TCR diversity than the aged group, suggesting age selection. As age increased, observed TCR beta diversity per million T cells dropped in a roughly linear way, and a significant reduction was already evident by age 40. Observed TCR beta diversity correlated strongly with the percentage of naive T cells measured by flow cytometry. Since profiling was done on bulk unsorted PBMCs, naive and antigen-experienced compartments could not be conclusively compared. Total diversity estimates from one million sequenced T cells were considered lower bounds and underestimates.

The roughly 39 donors, aged about 6 to 95 years, were systemically healthy Caucasian individuals from Russia. Approximately 9.7 milliliters of peripheral blood were drawn from each donor into EDTA-treated Vacutainer tubes. Ficoll-Paque density-gradient centrifugation was used to isolate PBMCs, with at least 7 million obtained per sample. Total RNA, at least 6 micrograms per sample, was extracted from PBMCs with Trizol reagent. For every donor, an aliquot of PBMCs went through flow cytometry to measure the percentages of naive CD45RAhigh/CD27high T cells. The CDR3, cysteine through phenylalanine, is 17 amino acids long. Here the CDR3 DNA is all that survives: 51 bases in frame from base 1. CDR1 and CDR2 are read off the germline V gene as SGHTA and FQGNSA. V is cut back by 5 bases and J by 1 base, with 10 bases in the junction unmatched. Libraries were constructed by 5' RACE. Instrument on record: Illumina HiSeq 2500. A second about 6 to 11 cycle PCR used a sample-barcoded 5' primer and a J-beta primer mix. Each TCR beta cDNA molecule received a unique molecular identifier from a template-switch 5' adaptor carrying 12 random nucleotides. Each sample yielded at least 2.5 million CDR3-containing paired-end reads. All of the RNA was converted into first-strand cDNA using the Mint cDNA synthesis kit, with a TRBC-specific oligonucleotide serving as the primer. After uracil-DNA glycosylase treatment, a first 18-cycle PCR used universal primers M1SS and BC2_uni_R on all cDNA. The authors' analysis ran thus. Normalization of each sample was performed by random selection of 1 million high-quality reads, each carrying a distinct molecular identifier. Instead of being binned into consensus sequences, reads that shared molecular identifiers were thrown out. MiTCR, run with a Q25 quality threshold and the strictest error-elimination algorithm, handled CDR3 identification, clonotype clustering and error correction. Lower-bound total TCR beta diversity was estimated with a nonparametric unseen species model using Euler transformation. TCRdb itself trimmed the public reads at Q25 with fastp, ran MiXCR and retained productive beta chains. Identical CDR3 proteins give one entry, which carries the most common genes and DNA. The V and J calls here are based on TCRdb, not the publication. The sample table holds 750,000 or so distinct CDR3 sequences, of which just under 25% were seen once. 9.4% of the sample is in the top ten clones.

This same sample was also part of a study on T cells of mothers and their children. Drawing on the second study: Nine systemically healthy Caucasian individuals, comprising three mothers and their six children, were included as donors. cDNA synthesis used all of the extracted RNA, with approximately 1.4 ug of RNA in each 15 ul reaction. In the second PCR, the M1S primer added sample barcodes and 2-4 random nucleotides. More than 8.5 million TCR beta CDR3 reads were obtained from each mother, and roughly 3.1 million reads were obtained from each child. TCR recombination output is similarly shaped by thymic selection in related and unrelated pairs, with a minor effect exerted by inherited differences. Normalized repertoire overlap was always slightly but never significantly higher in related than unrelated mother-child pairs. With a sensitivity of approximately 93 clones per million clonotypes, no persistent microchimeric T cell clones were detected. To look for features that set related mother-child pairs apart from unrelated individuals, the researchers ran deep NGS to compare the TCR beta repertoires of mothers and children. Mothers averaged approximately 41 +/- 4 years of age and children averaged around 10 +/- 4 years. After adapter ligation with NEBNext reagents, the libraries were sequenced on Illumina HiSeq 2000 with 100+100 nt paired-end reads. To avoid cross-contamination, the mother libraries and the child libraries were prepared a month apart and sequenced in separate runs. For each donor, somewhere between about 450,000 and 2,000,000 distinct TCR beta clonotypes were identified. Naive TCR beta clonotypes were estimated from low-frequency clonotypes matched to each donor's FACS-determined naive share, without sorting.

The receptor was isolated from a boy aged 10-17 years in good health. Sample: blood. The sequence links TRBV7-2 to TRBJ1-1; TRBD1 matches 10 bases in the middle. The CDR3: CASSPTTGGGRNTEAFF. The nucleotides are TGTGCCAGCAGCCCCACGACAGGGGGCGGTCGGAACACTGAAGCTTTCTTT.